The 15 T cell receptor beta chains below were found in one sample sequenced in a study of blood T cell repertoires in COVID-19. The repertoire was sequenced with immunoSEQ multiplex PCR; TCRdb's copy has only in-frame clones and lacks some. The repertoire holds approximately 49,000 clones, just under 90% seen once, with under 5% in the top ten. Sample: peripheral blood. Receptors originate from a man over 45 with acute or convalescent COVID-19.

V and J are TRBV5-1 and TRBJ1-4; D might be TRBD1 (6 bases). The V end was cut by 4 bases, the J end by 4 bases, with 14 bases between. The germline gives CDR1 SGHRS, CDR2 YFSETQ. CDR3 length equals 15 residues. The CDR3 nucleotides read TGCGCCAGCAGCCCCCGGGCAGGGGTTAATGAAAAACTGTTTTTT. Its protein is CASSPRAGVNEKLFF.

The gene calls are TRBV2 and TRBJ2-1; D possibly corresponds to TRBD2 (6 bases). Germline V gene lookup returns CDR1 SNHLY and CDR2 FYNNEI. CDR3 length: 13 amino acids. The V end was cut by 1 base, the J end by 10 bases, with 11 bases between. CDR3 loop: CASSEDGTGEQFF. In nucleotides, the CDR3 is TGTGCCAGCAGTGAAGATGGGACTGGGGAGCAGTTCTTC.

V and J are TRBV30 and TRBJ1-6; D is possibly TRBD1 (6 bases). Trimming took 1 base from V and 2 from J, leaving 9 bases between them. The length of the CDR3 is 15 residues. The germline V gene has CDR1 GTSNPN and CDR2 SVGIG (reference sequence). The CDR3 reads CAWSGRTAYNSPLHF. The CDR3 coding sequence is TGTGCCTGGAGTGGGAGGACAGCCTATAATTCACCCCTCCACTTT.

The chain has TRBV3-1 (or the pseudogene TRBV3-2) and TRBJ2-2; D is undetermined. Trimming removed 4 bases from V and 5 bases from J, with 17 bases in between. Per germline, CDR1 LGHDT and CDR2 YNNKEL (reference sequence). The CDR3 totals 16 residues. The CDR3, as DNA: TGTGCCAGCAGCCGCATAAGTTCAGGCTTGACCGGGGAGCTGTTTTTT. Residues: CASSRISSGLTGELFF.

V and J are TRBV29-1 and TRBJ2-2; perhaps TRBD1 as D (5 bases). V shed 8 bases and J shed 3 bases, with 31 bases lying between them. CDR3 length equals 19 residues. Germline CDR1 is SQVTM and CDR2 is ANQGSEA. CDR3 in DNA: TGCAGCCATTTATCGGCAGGGCTTAAGTACCGATCACACACCGGGGAGCTGTTTTTT. It encodes CSHLSAGLKYRSHTGELFF.

This sequence joins TRBV18 and TRBJ2-6; weak D call: TRBD1 (5 bases). The CDR3 has 17 amino acids. Germline values: CDR1 KGHSH, CDR2 LQKENI. Trimming pared 1 base from V and 2 bases from J, leaving 12 bases between. The chain's CDR3 is CASSPLFRGTGANVLTF. In DNA form, the CDR3 reads TGTGCCAGCTCACCACTCTTTAGGGGAACTGGGGCCAACGTCCTGACTTTC.

The chain joins TRBV5-6 to TRBJ2-2; maybe TRBD2 (5 bases). This CDR3 has 15 amino acids. The V end lost 0 bases, the J end lost 4 bases, and 10 bases lay between the germline ends. Germline CDR1 reads SGHDT; CDR2 reads YYEEEE. CDR3: CASSLAPGSTGELFF. The CDR3 DNA is TGTGCCAGCAGCTTGGCCCCGGGGTCCACCGGGGAGCTGTTTTTT.

The chain is built from TRBV6-5 and TRBJ2-7; 7 bases agree with TRBD1. The CDR3 totals 13 residues. V lost 6 bases and J lost 6; bases outside the gene matches: 8. CDR1 and CDR2 (germline): MNHEY, SVGAGI. CDR3 in amino acids: CASSTDRLGEQYF. In DNA form, the CDR3 reads TGTGCCAGCAGCACGGACAGGTTGGGCGAGCAGTACTTC.

The chain has TRBV27 and TRBJ1-2; TRBD1 agrees at 12 bases. Germline values: CDR1 MNHEY, CDR2 SMNVEV (reference sequence). The CDR3 totals 18 residues. The ends lost 2 bases at V and 4 bases at J; junction bases unmatched: 11. CDR3 sequence: CASSLDAGQGAHIYGYTF. The CDR3 coding sequence is TGTGCCAGCAGTTTAGATGCGGGACAGGGGGCGCACATCTATGGCTACACCTTC.

This clone was detected once. The chain is built from TRBV5-1 and TRBJ1-2; TRBD1 agrees at 10 bases. This CDR3 comprises 15 residues. V was clipped by 0 bases and J by 8 bases; unmatched bases: 7. Germline V gene sequence: CDR1 SGHRS, CDR2 YFSETQ. For the CDR3, the DNA is TGCGCCAGCAGCTTGGCGGGACAGGGGATTGAGGGCTACACCTTC. It encodes CASSLAGQGIEGYTF.

This rearrangement joins TRBV28 to TRBJ2-7, with 11 bases fitting TRBD2. The CDR3 is 16 amino acids. V gave up 3 bases and J gave up 4 bases; unmatched junction bases: 8. Germline loops: CDR1 MDHEN, CDR2 SYDVKM. CDR3 coding DNA: TGTGCCAGCAGTTTGATGCCGGGACTAGCGGTTTACGAGCAGTACTTC. The encoded protein is CASSLMPGLAVYEQYF.

The V call is TRBV7-8, the J call TRBJ2-2; D ambiguous. In germline, CDR1 is SGHVS, CDR2 FQNEAQ. Trimming stripped 6 bases from V and 0 bases from J, with 5 bases between. The CDR3 contains 13 residues. CDR3 amino acids: CASSQTNTGELFF. As DNA, the CDR3 is TGTGCCAGCAGTCAGACGAACACCGGGGAGCTGTTTTTT.

The J gene is TRBJ2-7, the V gene TRBV6-1, with D perhaps matching TRBD1 (6 bases). Trimming removed 4 bases from V and 2 bases from J, with 18 bases in between. CDR3 length: 16 residues. Germline V gives CDR1 MNHNS, CDR2 SASEGT. The DNA for the CDR3 is TGTGCCAGCAGTGGGCAGGGGTCACCAAGAGCCTACGAGCAGTACTTC. Protein: CASSGQGSPRAYEQYF.

This chain connects TRBV28 to TRBJ1-2, with D maybe TRBD1 (5 bases). V lost 6 bases, J lost 10 bases, and 12 bases lay in between. Germline CDR1 MDHEN, CDR2 SYDVKM. This CDR3 comprises 11 residues. The CDR3, as DNA: TGTGCCAGCAGACAATTCAGGGACTACACCTTC. Amino acids: CASRQFRDYTF.

The V call is TRBV5-1, the J call TRBJ2-3; 14 bases are a match to TRBD2. This CDR3 has 16 residues. Trimming at V came to 3 bases and at J to 4 bases, leaving 4 bases not matched to a gene. Germline lookup yields CDR1 SGHRS and CDR2 YFSETQ. CDR3 loop: CASSSRLAGGADTQYF. As DNA, the CDR3 is TGCGCCAGCAGCTCTCGACTAGCGGGAGGGGCAGATACGCAGTATTTT.